These T cell receptor beta chains were read from a single sample in a study of cytomegalovirus exposure and HLA in healthy donors. TCRdb keeps only in-frame clones here, not all; method: immunoSEQ multiplex PCR. The sample consists of some 120,000 clones, 65% to 80% of them appearing once. Sequencing was carried out using PBMCs. Source of these receptors: a woman aged 35 to 49 in good health and CMV-seropositive. Both conserved end residues are part of each CDR3. A D gene is named only where the DNA matches it firmly. The size entry is marked missing in some rows and otherwise reads once, few, many or a size class.

J gene: TRBJ2-5
D gene: TRBD2
V gene: TRBV4-1
clone size: few
CDR3 DNA: TGCGCCAGCAGCCGCGGGGGACAAGAGACCCAGTACTTC
CDR3 protein: CASSRGGQETQYF

J gene: TRBJ2-1
D gene: TRBD1
V gene: TRBV2
clone size: .
CDR3 DNA: TGTGCCAGCAGTATAGGACAGGGGACCATGGAGGAGCAGTTCTTC
CDR3 protein: CASSIGQGTMEEQFF

J gene: TRBJ2-7
D gene: TRBD2
V gene: TRBV28
clone size: .
CDR3 DNA: TGTGCCAGCAGTCCTACTAGCGGACTCACCTACGAGCAGTACTTC
CDR3 protein: CASSPTSGLTYEQYF

J gene: TRBJ2-1
D gene: TRBD1
V gene: TRBV5-1
clone size: .
CDR3 DNA: TGCGCCAGCAGCGCCGGGACAGGGGGCAATGAGCAGTTCTTC
CDR3 protein: CASSAGTGGNEQFF

J gene: TRBJ2-3
D gene: .
V gene: TRBV6-5
clone size: .
CDR3 DNA: TGTGCCAGCTATCAACTCTACACAGATACGCAGTATTTT
CDR3 protein: CASYQLYTDTQYF

J gene: TRBJ2-1
D gene: .
V gene: TRBV4-1
clone size: few
CDR3 DNA: TGCGCCAGCAGCCCACTAAACGGCTCCTACAATGAGCAGTTCTTC
CDR3 protein: CASSPLNGSYNEQFF

J gene: TRBJ2-1
D gene: TRBD1
V gene: TRBV4-1
clone size: .
CDR3 DNA: TGCGCCAGCAGCCAAGAACAAGGGGGCGCGCCCGGACGAGGGCAGTTCTTC
CDR3 protein: CASSQEQGGAPGRGQFF

J gene: TRBJ2-7
D gene: .
V gene: TRBV18
clone size: once
CDR3 DNA: TGTGCCAGCTCACCTGGGGGTGCGGGACGCAGCTCCTACGAGCAGTACTTC
CDR3 protein: CASSPGGAGRSSYEQYF

J gene: TRBJ2-3
D gene: .
V gene: TRBV27
clone size: .
CDR3 DNA: TGTGCCAGCAGTTACCTAGACTCAGATACGCAGTATTTT
CDR3 protein: CASSYLDSDTQYF

J gene: TRBJ2-1
D gene: TRBD2
V gene: TRBV7-9
clone size: few
CDR3 DNA: TGTGCCAGCAGCCTCCCCTTAGCTAGCGGGAGCTCCTACAATGAGCAGTTCTTC
CDR3 protein: CASSLPLASGSSYNEQFF

J gene: TRBJ2-1
D gene: TRBD1
V gene: TRBV18
clone size: .
CDR3 DNA: TGTGCCAGCTCACCTTGGACAGGGGTCAATGAGCAGTTCTTC
CDR3 protein: CASSPWTGVNEQFF

J gene: TRBJ1-1
D gene: .
V gene: TRBV2
clone size: .
CDR3 DNA: TGTGCCAGCAGTTCGGACAGTAACACTGAAGCTTTCTTT
CDR3 protein: CASSSDSNTEAFF

J gene: TRBJ2-7
D gene: .
V gene: TRBV4-2
clone size: .
CDR3 DNA: TGTGCCAGCAGCCAAGATTTTAGGACAAGGCCCTACGAGCAGTACTTC
CDR3 protein: CASSQDFRTRPYEQYF

J gene: TRBJ1-2
D gene: TRBD1
V gene: TRBV6-6
clone size: .
CDR3 DNA: TGTGCCAGCAGTGGGGGACAGGGGGCTAACTATGGCTACACCTTC
CDR3 protein: CASSGGQGANYGYTF

J gene: TRBJ2-1
D gene: TRBD1
V gene: TRBV6-1
clone size: .
CDR3 DNA: TGTGCCAGCAGTGAGAACAGGGGGTTTATCAATGAGCAGTTCTTC
CDR3 protein: CASSENRGFINEQFF

J gene: TRBJ1-5
D gene: .
V gene: TRBV19
clone size: .
CDR3 DNA: TGTGCCAGTAGTATAACGCGAATCAATCAGCCCCAGCATTTT
CDR3 protein: CASSITRINQPQHF

J gene: TRBJ1-1
D gene: .
V gene: TRBV5-5
clone size: .
CDR3 DNA: TGTGCCAGCAGCTTTGCGGGGATGAACACTGAAGCTTTCTTT
CDR3 protein: CASSFAGMNTEAFF

J gene: TRBJ1-2
D gene: .
V gene: TRBV5-4
clone size: .
CDR3 DNA: TGTGCCAGCAGCTTGGTAGGACAAGGACGAGTCTATGGCTACACCTTC
CDR3 protein: CASSLVGQGRVYGYTF

J gene: TRBJ1-1
D gene: .
V gene: TRBV5-1
clone size: .
CDR3 DNA: TGCGCCAGCAGCCCAGGGGCCGTCGGGAACACTGAAGCTTTCTTT
CDR3 protein: CASSPGAVGNTEAFF

J gene: TRBJ1-1
D gene: .
V gene: TRBV9
clone size: .
CDR3 DNA: TGTGCCAGCAGCGCTGGGGGCACAGGGTACACTGAAGCTTTCTTT
CDR3 protein: CASSAGGTGYTEAFF

J gene: TRBJ2-6
D gene: TRBD1
V gene: TRBV28
clone size: few
CDR3 DNA: TGTGCCAGCAAAGACAGGGGGCTAACTGGGGCCAACGTCCTGACTTTC
CDR3 protein: CASKDRGLTGANVLTF

J gene: TRBJ2-1
D gene: TRBD1
V gene: TRBV10-3
clone size: .
CDR3 DNA: TGTGCCATCAGTGGCCGGGACAGGGGCCTCGCTGATGAGCAGTTCTTC
CDR3 protein: CAISGRDRGLADEQFF

J gene: TRBJ2-7
D gene: .
V gene: TRBV7-9
clone size: .
CDR3 DNA: TGTGCCAGCAGCTTATCGGGAGAGCCCGACGAGCAGTACTTC
CDR3 protein: CASSLSGEPDEQYF

J gene: TRBJ1-1
D gene: .
V gene: TRBV27
clone size: .
CDR3 DNA: TGTGCCAGCAGTACGACAGGGAACACTGAAGCTTTCTTT
CDR3 protein: CASSTTGNTEAFF

J gene: TRBJ2-4
D gene: TRBD1
V gene: TRBV6-6
clone size: .
CDR3 DNA: TGTGCCAGCAGTATGGGGACAGGGAGGGACAAAAACATTCAGTACTTC
CDR3 protein: CASSMGTGRDKNIQYF

J gene: TRBJ2-7
D gene: TRBD1
V gene: TRBV5-4
clone size: .
CDR3 DNA: TGTGCCAGCAGCGACACAGGGGGCTACGAGCAGTACTTC
CDR3 protein: CASSDTGGYEQYF

J gene: TRBJ1-1
D gene: .
V gene: TRBV19
clone size: .
CDR3 DNA: TGTGCCAGTAGTACGGTTATGAACACTGAAGCTTTCTTT
CDR3 protein: CASSTVMNTEAFF

J gene: TRBJ2-7
D gene: TRBD1
V gene: TRBV5-1
clone size: .
CDR3 DNA: TGCGCCAGCAGCGTACAGGGGGACGAGCAGTACTTC
CDR3 protein: CASSVQGDEQYF

J gene: TRBJ2-5
D gene: TRBD2
V gene: TRBV28
clone size: .
CDR3 DNA: TGTACCAGCAGTTTCCGACTAGCGGAAGAGACCCAGTACTTC
CDR3 protein: CTSSFRLAEETQYF

J gene: TRBJ1-1
D gene: TRBD1
V gene: TRBV19
clone size: .
CDR3 DNA: TGTGCCAGTAGTGCCTGGACAGGGGCCACTGAAGCTTTCTTT
CDR3 protein: CASSAWTGATEAFF

J gene: TRBJ2-7
D gene: TRBD1
V gene: TRBV28
clone size: .
CDR3 DNA: TGTGCCAGCAGAACAGGGGGCGCGGCGGTTCCTTCCTACGAGCAGTACTTC
CDR3 protein: CASRTGGAAVPSYEQYF

J gene: TRBJ1-2
D gene: TRBD1
V gene: TRBV7-2
clone size: few
CDR3 DNA: TGTGCCAGCAGCTTAAGGGTCACCGGGACAGGGGAGACTCGCGGCTACACCTTC
CDR3 protein: CASSLRVTGTGETRGYTF

J gene: TRBJ2-1
D gene: .
V gene: TRBV6-6
clone size: .
CDR3 DNA: TGTGCCAGCAGTTACTCGATTGGCGGCCGCCAACGCGAGCAGTTCTTC
CDR3 protein: CASSYSIGGRQREQFF

J gene: TRBJ1-1
D gene: TRBD1
V gene: TRBV9
clone size: .
CDR3 DNA: TGTGCCAGCAGCGCAGGGACAGATGGTGAAGCTTTCTTT
CDR3 protein: CASSAGTDGEAFF

J gene: TRBJ1-2
D gene: TRBD1
V gene: TRBV18
clone size: .
CDR3 DNA: TGTGCCAGCTCGGGGACAGGGGGCATCAATGGCTACACCTTC
CDR3 protein: CASSGTGGINGYTF

J gene: TRBJ2-1
D gene: .
V gene: TRBV6-5
clone size: .
CDR3 DNA: TGTGCCAGCAGTCCCCAGCGTCAAAGAAATGAGCAGTTCTTC
CDR3 protein: CASSPQRQRNEQFF

J gene: TRBJ1-4
D gene: .
V gene: TRBV9
clone size: .
CDR3 DNA: TGTGCCAGCAGTCTCGGGGAGGTTAATAATGAAAAACTGTTTTTT
CDR3 protein: CASSLGEVNNEKLFF

J gene: TRBJ2-5
D gene: TRBD2
V gene: TRBV6-5
clone size: .
CDR3 DNA: TGTGCCAGCAGGACCGCGGGACTAGCGGAAGAGACCCAGTACTTC
CDR3 protein: CASRTAGLAEETQYF

J gene: TRBJ2-2
D gene: TRBD1
V gene: TRBV9
clone size: .
CDR3 DNA: TGTGCCAGCCAGAAACAGGGGGGATTGATGATGGAGAACACCGGGGAGCTGTTTTTT
CDR3 protein: CASQKQGGLMMENTGELFF

J gene: TRBJ1-1
D gene: .
V gene: TRBV7-9
clone size: .
CDR3 DNA: TGTGCCAGCAGCTTAGACGCGCGGATGAACACTGAAGCTTTCTTT
CDR3 protein: CASSLDARMNTEAFF

J gene: TRBJ1-2
D gene: TRBD1
V gene: TRBV27
clone size: .
CDR3 DNA: TGTGCCAGCAGTTTACAGGGGGCGCAGGGAACTTTTGGCTACACCTTC
CDR3 protein: CASSLQGAQGTFGYTF

J gene: TRBJ1-4
D gene: .
V gene: TRBV5-1
clone size: .
CDR3 DNA: TGCGCCAGCAGCTTGGGAAGGGGAGGTGAAAAACTGTTTTTT
CDR3 protein: CASSLGRGGEKLFF

J gene: TRBJ2-2
D gene: .
V gene: TRBV29-1
clone size: .
CDR3 DNA: TGCAGCGTTGAATTGTCGGGAGTGCAAACCGGGGAGCTGCTTTTT
CDR3 protein: CSVELSGVQTGELLF

J gene: TRBJ1-5
D gene: TRBD1
V gene: TRBV28
clone size: .
CDR3 DNA: TGTGCCAGCAGTACAGGGGGGGGTCAGCCCCAGCATTTT
CDR3 protein: CASSTGGGQPQHF

J gene: TRBJ1-5
D gene: TRBD1
V gene: TRBV6-5
clone size: .
CDR3 DNA: TGTGCCAGCAGTACAGGACAGGGGCGAAATCAGCCCCAGCATTTT
CDR3 protein: CASSTGQGRNQPQHF

J gene: TRBJ2-7
D gene: TRBD2
V gene: TRBV2
clone size: .
CDR3 DNA: TGTGCCAGCAGTGGAGGAAGAGGACTAGCGGGCCCCTACGAGCAGTACTTC
CDR3 protein: CASSGGRGLAGPYEQYF

J gene: TRBJ2-1
D gene: TRBD2
V gene: TRBV4-2
clone size: few
CDR3 DNA: TGTGCCAGCAGCCAACTAGCGGGCGTCAATGAGCAGTTCTTC
CDR3 protein: CASSQLAGVNEQFF

J gene: TRBJ1-4
D gene: TRBD1
V gene: TRBV7-9
clone size: once
CDR3 DNA: TGTGCCAGCAGCTTACAGGGGGGCCCTAATGAAAAACTGTTTTTT
CDR3 protein: CASSLQGGPNEKLFF

J gene: TRBJ1-1
D gene: TRBD1
V gene: TRBV29-1
clone size: once
CDR3 DNA: TGCAGCGCCAGGCTAGGACAGGGGAACACTGAAGCTTTCTTT
CDR3 protein: CSARLGQGNTEAFF

J gene: TRBJ2-4
D gene: TRBD2
V gene: TRBV6-6
clone size: .
CDR3 DNA: TGTGCCAGCAGTTACACTAGCGGACTTTCCAAAAACATTCAGTACTTC
CDR3 protein: CASSYTSGLSKNIQYF

J gene: TRBJ2-5
D gene: .
V gene: TRBV7-3
clone size: .
CDR3 DNA: TGTGCCAGCAGCCTACGGTCGGGAGTTGAAGAGACCCAGTACTTC
CDR3 protein: CASSLRSGVEETQYF

J gene: TRBJ1-5
D gene: .
V gene: TRBV30
clone size: .
CDR3 DNA: TGTGCCTGGAGTGGGGGCCCGGAGAGCAATCAGCCCCAGCATTTT
CDR3 protein: CAWSGGPESNQPQHF

J gene: TRBJ2-7
D gene: TRBD1
V gene: TRBV6-1
clone size: once
CDR3 DNA: TGTGCCAGCAGTGAAGGGACAGGGAACGAGCAGTACTTC
CDR3 protein: CASSEGTGNEQYF

J gene: TRBJ2-3
D gene: .
V gene: TRBV5-6
clone size: .
CDR3 DNA: TGTGCCAGCAGCTTGAACGAGGAGGGGGCGCTGGGAGATACGCAGTATTTT
CDR3 protein: CASSLNEEGALGDTQYF

J gene: TRBJ2-7
D gene: TRBD1
V gene: TRBV6-1
clone size: .
CDR3 DNA: TGTGCCAGCAGAGCCGGGACAGTGTCCTACGAGCAGTACTTC
CDR3 protein: CASRAGTVSYEQYF

J gene: TRBJ2-2
D gene: TRBD1
V gene: TRBV11-1
clone size: .
CDR3 DNA: TGTGCCAGCAGTTCCGGGACAGGGGACACCGGGGAGCTGTTTTTT
CDR3 protein: CASSSGTGDTGELFF

J gene: TRBJ2-3
D gene: TRBD2
V gene: TRBV9
clone size: .
CDR3 DNA: TGTGCCAGCAGCCCAGCTAGCGGATACACAGATACGCAGTATTTT
CDR3 protein: CASSPASGYTDTQYF

J gene: TRBJ2-3
D gene: TRBD1
V gene: TRBV27
clone size: .
CDR3 DNA: TGTGCCAGCTTCAGGGGGCTAGGAGATACGCAGTATTTT
CDR3 protein: CASFRGLGDTQYF

J gene: TRBJ2-7
D gene: .
V gene: TRBV7-9
clone size: .
CDR3 DNA: TGTTCCAGCAGCTTCCCCGATTCGTACAGCTCCTACGAGCAGTACTTC
CDR3 protein: CSSSFPDSYSSYEQYF

J gene: TRBJ1-1
D gene: TRBD1
V gene: TRBV7-9
clone size: .
CDR3 DNA: TGTGCCAGCAGCCCACAGGGGATGAACACTGAAGCTTTCTTT
CDR3 protein: CASSPQGMNTEAFF